Below, 27 T cell receptor beta chains from the same sample are listed, as sequenced in a study of sequential checkpoint blockade in melanoma. Regarding treatment: randomized to nivolumab then ipilimumab (arm A) or the reverse (arm B). Repertoires were generated with immunoSEQ multiplex PCR, while TCRdb's copy carries only in-frame clones and drops some. The sample has thousands of clones; less than 75% are singletons. The specimen comprised CD8+ T cells sorted from blood (inferred from file names), sampled from a patient given nivolumab and ipilimumab in sequence. Every receptor here comes from a human donor with melanoma.

The CDR3 nucleotides are TGTGCCAGCTCACCACGGGTCCCGGGACAGGAACCCTACGAGCAGTACTTC. Translated, it gives CASSPRVPGQEPYEQYF. This chain connects TRBV18 to TRBJ2-7, with 8 bases matching TRBD1. The germline V gene encodes CDR1 KGHSH and CDR2 LQKENI. V shed 1 base and J 2 bases; nucleotides not matched to a gene: 10. The CDR3 is made up of 17 amino acids.

The chain uses TRBV4-3 and TRBJ2-7, with TRBD2 identical over 8 bases. The CDR3 runs to 15 residues. Germline loops: CDR1 LGHNA, CDR2 YSLEER. With V trimmed by 1 base and J by 1 base, 3 bases remained unmatched. DNA of the CDR3: TGCGCCAGCAGCCAAGGACTAGCGTTGTCCTACGAGCAGTACTTC. Translated, it gives CASSQGLALSYEQYF.

The rearrangement joins TRBV10-3 to TRBJ1-4; TRBD1 is a possible D gene (5 bases). The V and J ends lost 4 bases and 8 bases respectively, with 14 bases between them. CDR1 and CDR2 from the germline V gene are ENHRY and SYGVKD. The length of the CDR3 is 14 residues. The CDR3 DNA sequence: TGTGCCATCAGTGGGTCCGGGGGTCGAGAAAAACTGTTTTTT. It is translated as CAISGSGGREKLFF.

This clone turned up a few times. The gene calls are TRBV2 and TRBJ1-2; 11 bases are a match to TRBD1. The V and J ends lost 11 bases and 5 bases, in that order; junction bases with no gene match: 13. Germline CDR1 reads SNHLY; CDR2 reads FYNNEI. The CDR3 length is 15 residues. The CDR3 region has the DNA TGTGCCTGGCGAGACGCGGACAGGGGGCGTTATGGCTACACCTTC. It is translated as CAWRDADRGRYGYTF.

The V and J genes are TRBV2 and TRBJ2-1; 8 nucleotides match TRBD2. There are 15 residues in the CDR3. Germline loops: CDR1 SNHLY, CDR2 FYNNEI. J gave up 5 bases and V 3 bases, and 6 bases lay outside the gene matches. The CDR3 sequence: CASSEGRGANNEQFF. The CDR3 nucleotides read TGTGCCAGCAGTGAGGGGCGGGGGGCCAACAATGAGCAGTTCTTC.

This clone appeared a few times. The chain couples TRBV7-6 to TRBJ2-7; D possibly corresponds to TRBD2 (6 bases). Trimming cost V 1 base and J 0 bases, with 10 bases left between them. This CDR3 comprises 15 residues. Germline loops: CDR1 SGHVS, CDR2 FNYEAQ. CDR3 protein: CASSLEAGSSYEQYF. DNA for the CDR3: TGTGCCAGCAGCTTAGAGGCGGGGAGCTCCTACGAGCAGTACTTC.

Relative to its sample, this clone is medium-sized. This chain connects TRBV7-9 to TRBJ1-3; perhaps TRBD1 as D (6 bases). This CDR3 contains 14 residues. V lost 5 bases, J lost 0 bases, and 8 bases lay in between. Germline CDR1 SEHNR, CDR2 FQNEAQ (reference sequence). CDR3 sequence (DNA): TGTGCCAGCAGCCAACAGGGCTCTGGAAACACCATATATTTT. Residues: CASSQQGSGNTIYF.

This clone was observed once. V usage is TRBV11-2 and J usage is TRBJ2-7; 9 bases agree with TRBD2. The CDR3 length is 14 residues. Germline values: CDR1 SGHAT, CDR2 FQNNGV. After removal of 2 bases from V and 5 bases from J, the junction contained 4 bases not matched to a gene. CDR3 in amino acids: CASSLSASGDEQYF. For the CDR3, the DNA is TGTGCCAGCAGCTTAAGTGCTAGCGGGGACGAGCAGTACTTC.

The V and J genes are TRBV15 and TRBJ1-1, with D perhaps TRBD1 (6 bases). V was cut by 5 bases and J by 0 bases, with 16 bases left in between. The CDR3 is 16 amino acids. Germline V CDR1 and CDR2: LNHNV, YYDKDF (reference sequence). The CDR3 region has the DNA TGTGCCACCAGCCCGGACAGTATGGTCATGAACACTGAAGCTTTCTTT. This sequence encodes CATSPDSMVMNTEAFF.

Of note for this clone: This likely traces to a read error, being one base from a far larger clone. The chain couples TRBV5-6 to TRBJ1-1, with D maybe TRBD1 (6 bases). Germline V gene data show CDR1 as SGHDT and CDR2 as YYEEEE. This CDR3 spans 14 amino acids. The CDR3 DNA reads as TGTGCCAGCAGCCCCCTACAGGGTGAAACTGCAGCTTTCTTT. This gives the protein CASSPLQGETAAFF.

The CDR3, as DNA: TGTGCCAGCAGCACCCGGACAGGGGTGAGCAATCAGCCCCAGCATTTT. This gives the protein CASSTRTGVSNQPQHF. The J gene is TRBJ1-5, the V gene TRBV7-2; 9 bases match TRBD1. The CDR3 is made up of 16 amino acids. Trimming took 5 bases from V and 1 from J; bases not matched to a gene: 6. CDR1 SGHTA and CDR2 FQGNSA come from the germline V gene.

The chain links TRBV9 to TRBJ2-5, with TRBD1 matching 8 bases. The V gene end was trimmed by 0 bases and the J gene end by 4 bases; junction bases not matched to a gene: 5. The CDR3 runs 15 residues. Germline loops: CDR1 SGDLS, CDR2 YYNGEE. This CDR3 is CASSVDRDRIETQYF. The CDR3 nucleotides read TGTGCCAGCAGCGTAGATCGGGACAGGATAGAGACCCAGTACTTC.

The chain carries TRBV7-9 and TRBJ2-1, with 12 bases that match TRBD2. The CDR3 totals 15 residues. The germline V gene encodes CDR1 SEHNR and CDR2 FQNEAQ (reference sequence). The ends lost 4 bases at V and 5 bases at J; junction bases unmatched: 3. The CDR3 DNA is TGTGCCAGCAGCTCTAGCGGGGGGGACCACAATGAGCAGTTCTTC. It codes for CASSSSGGDHNEQFF.

This clone has a handful of counts. The V and J genes are TRBV14 and TRBJ2-7; 9 nucleotides match TRBD1. The J segment lost 4 bases and the V segment lost 3 bases, leaving 10 bases of the junction unmatched. The CDR3 sequence is 16 residues long. Germline CDR1 SGHDN, CDR2 FVKESK. The CDR3 is CASSHTGTGRSYEQYF. The CDR3 coding sequence is TGTGCCAGCAGCCATACCGGGACAGGGAGGTCGTACGAGCAGTACTTC.

The rearrangement links TRBV9 to TRBJ2-7, with D tentatively TRBD1 (6 bases). Germline CDR1 is SGDLS and CDR2 is YYNGEE. This CDR3 region has 14 residues. The V gene lost 3 bases and the J gene lost 0 bases, with 10 bases spanning the gap. The CDR3 here is CASSDTGYSYEQYF. CDR3 coding DNA: TGTGCCAGCAGCGACACAGGGTACTCCTACGAGCAGTACTTC. Combining the CDR3 with reference TRBV9 and TRBJ2-7 gives the whole variable domain DSGVTQTPKHLITATGQRVTLRCSPRSGDLSVYWYQQSLDQGLQFLIQYYNGEERAKGNILERFSAQQFPDLHSELNLSSLELGDSALYFCASSDTGYSYEQYFGPGTRLTVT.

J is TRBJ2-3 and V is TRBV9; D perhaps matches TRBD1 (5 bases). The germline CDR1 and CDR2 sequences are SGDLS and YYNGEE. CDR3 length: 14 amino acids. V lost 2 bases and J 0 bases, leaving 7 bases between the germline ends. CDR3 loop: CASSVTDSTDTQYF. The CDR3 region has the DNA TGTGCCAGCAGCGTGACAGACAGCACAGATACGCAGTATTTT.

As concerns this clone: The same CDR3 also results from other DNA sequences found in this sample. This rearrangement joins TRBV7-9 to TRBJ1-6; D is ambiguous. Trimming pared 2 bases from V and 13 bases from J, leaving 12 bases between. Per the germline V gene, CDR1 is SEHNR and CDR2 is FQNEAQ (reference sequence). This CDR3 comprises 13 residues. The chain's CDR3 is CASSLPGRSPLHF. DNA for the CDR3: TGTGCCAGCAGCTTACCTGGGCGATCCCCCCTCCACTTT.

The chain carries TRBV19 and TRBJ1-1; D is unresolved. The length of the CDR3 is 14 residues. With 4 bases removed from V and 2 bases from J, the gap between germline ends came to 11 bases. From germline, CDR1 is LNHDA and CDR2 SQIVND (reference sequence). Written as DNA, the CDR3 is TGTGCCAGTAGTACCACGGGGATCAACACTGAAGCTTTCTTT. Its protein product is CASSTTGINTEAFF.

This clone was counted a few times. The chain couples TRBV30 to TRBJ1-6, with TRBD1 matching 9 bases. Germline loops: CDR1 GTSNPN, CDR2 SVGIG (reference sequence). After removal of 5 bases from V and 9 bases from J, the junction contained 8 bases not matched to a gene. CDR3 length: 14 amino acids. For the CDR3, the DNA is TGTGCCTGGGACGTGGGGGGACAGGGTTCACCCCTCCACTTT. It is translated as CAWDVGGQGSPLHF.

This chain connects TRBV7-9 to TRBJ2-3, with a possible D match to TRBD2 (6 bases). V was shortened by 5 bases and J by 5 bases, with 14 bases between the two germline ends. CDR1 is SEHNR and CDR2 is FQNEAQ in the germline V gene (reference sequence). The CDR3 consists of 14 residues. CDR3 sequence reads: CASSLLASGDTQYF. As DNA, the CDR3 is TGTGCCAGCAGCCTTCTAGCGTCGGGAGATACGCAGTATTTT.

This clone was found a few times. Other nucleotide sequences from this sample produce the same CDR3. The chain carries TRBV7-9 and TRBJ2-7; possible D gene TRBD1, 5 bases. Between the trimmed V and J ends, which lost 5 bases and 2 bases, there was a span of 19 bases. CDR1 is SEHNR, CDR2 FQNEAQ, per germline (reference sequence). This CDR3 is built from 16 residues. For the CDR3, the DNA is TGTGCCAGCAGCCAAGAACAGGAATCCCCTCCCTACGAGCAGTACTTC. It translates to CASSQEQESPPYEQYF.

This clone is classed as medium-sized. The chain carries TRBV6-6 and TRBJ1-3; tentative D call: TRBD1 (5 bases). Germline assignment: CDR1 MNHNY and CDR2 SVGAGI (reference sequence). This CDR3 contains 14 residues. Trimming took off 8 bases at V and 3 bases at J, with 14 bases between the two ends. CDR3 loop: CASGHPPGGNTIYF. The CDR3 DNA reads TGTGCCAGCGGACACCCACCTGGTGGAAACACCATATATTTT.

V usage is TRBV29-1 and J usage is TRBJ2-2; 7 bases agree with TRBD2. The J segment lost 4 bases and the V segment lost 4 bases, leaving 6 bases of the junction unmatched. Looked up from germline, CDR1 is SQVTM and CDR2 is ANQGSEA. The CDR3 is 14 amino acids. CDR3 sequence reads: CSVVSREGTGELFF. The CDR3 DNA reads as TGCAGCGTTGTATCCAGGGAGGGCACCGGGGAGCTGTTTTTT.

This clone has only a few counts. V usage is TRBV7-9 and J usage is TRBJ2-7; the D gene is possibly TRBD2 (5 bases). The CDR3 spans 13 residues. Trimming pared 5 bases from V and 2 bases from J, leaving 10 bases between. In germline, CDR1 is SEHNR, CDR2 FQNEAQ (reference sequence). This CDR3 is CASSPRETYEQYF. The CDR3 nucleotides are TGTGCCAGCAGCCCACGGGAAACCTACGAGCAGTACTTC.

This clone has just a few counts. A far larger clone is off by one base, so a read error is likely. As DNA, the CDR3 is TGTGCCAGCTCACCACCGGAGACAGGGCCCTACAATGAGCAGTACTTC. Its translation is CASSPPETGPYNEQYF. The chain couples TRBV18 to TRBJ2-7, with 7 positions matching TRBD1. The V gene's germline CDR1 is KGHSH and CDR2 LQKENI. V lost 0 bases and J lost 7; bases outside the gene matches: 12. This CDR3 contains 16 residues.

This clone was seen only a few times. The gene calls are TRBV4-3 and TRBJ2-7; D not resolved. CDR3 length: 14 amino acids. Germline assignment: CDR1 LGHNA and CDR2 YSLEER. Trimming removed 0 bases from V and 6 bases from J, with 12 bases in between. This chain's CDR3 is CASSQEGASAEQYF. CDR3 in DNA: TGCGCCAGCAGCCAAGAGGGCGCCTCTGCCGAGCAGTACTTC.

The V and J genes are TRBV25-1 and TRBJ2-6; 8 positions agree with TRBD1. V dropped 1 base and J dropped 9; count of bases not matched to a gene: 5. Germline CDR1 reads MGHDK; CDR2 reads SYGVNS. CDR3 size: 15 residues. In nucleotides, the CDR3 is TGTGCCAGCAGTGAATTGGGACAGGAGGTCAACGTCCTGACTTTC. It is translated as CASSELGQEVNVLTF.